The 25 T cell receptor beta chains below all came from one sample that was sequenced in a study of technical replicates of blood from four donors. The protocol was immunoSEQ multiplex PCR, while the TCRdb copy is restricted to in-frame clones and leaves out a portion. The table shows about 100,000 clones, with roughly 95% occurring only once. The sequenced sample consisted of T cells isolated from PBMCs. The receptors stem from a human donor in good health.

V gene TRBV7-2 combines with J gene TRBJ2-2; 15 bases map to TRBD2. Germline CDR1 is SGHTA and CDR2 is FQGNSA. The CDR3 covers 16 residues. Losses at the gene ends were 1 base for V and 7 bases for J; bases not matched to a gene: 1. The CDR3 DNA reads TGTGCCAGCAGCTTAGGGACTAGCGGGAGGGGCGGGGAGCTGTTTTTT. Protein sequence: CASSLGTSGRGGELFF.

The V and J genes are TRBV18 and TRBJ2-7; 9 bases agree with TRBD1. J was trimmed by 2 bases and V by 3 bases; bases with no gene match: 5. CDR3 length: 15 residues. Germline CDR1 is KGHSH and CDR2 is LQKENI. The CDR3 DNA follows: TGTGCCAGCTCACCTACGGGACAGGGTGCCTACGAGCAGTACTTC. Amino acid sequence: CASSPTGQGAYEQYF. The variable domain in full, with the rest retrieved from reference TRBV18 and TRBJ2-7, is NAGVMQNPRHLVRRRGQEARLRCSPMKGHSHVYWYRQLPEEGLKFMVYLQKENIIDESGMPKERFSAEFPKEGPSILRIQQVVRGDSAAYFCASSPTGQGAYEQYFGPGTRLTVT.

This chain joins TRBV7-3 and TRBJ2-3; D is undetermined. The germline V gene encodes CDR1 SGHTA and CDR2 FQGTGA. This CDR3 is 14 amino acids long. The ends were cut back, 4 bases at V and 1 base at J, with 9 bases in the middle. CDR3 loop: CASSSLGGTDTQYF. CDR3 DNA: TGTGCCAGCAGCTCCCTCGGAGGCACAGATACGCAGTATTTT.

The J gene is TRBJ1-1, the V gene TRBV25-1; tentative D call: TRBD1 (6 bases). V shed 3 bases and J shed 10 bases, with 6 bases lying between them. CDR1 and CDR2 (germline): MGHDK, SYGVNS. The CDR3 has 10 residues. The CDR3 region is CASSEDRAFF. In DNA, the CDR3 is TGTGCCAGCAGTGAGGACAGAGCTTTCTTT.

A single count supports this clone. CDR3 sequence (DNA): TGTGCCAGCAGTGTCGGACTAGCGGGAGTGGGGGAGCAGTACTTC. Translated, it gives CASSVGLAGVGEQYF. The chain carries TRBV2 and TRBJ2-7; 13 bases map to TRBD2. From germline, CDR1 is SNHLY and CDR2 FYNNEI. This CDR3 region has 15 residues. V lost 4 bases to trimming and J lost 7 bases; unmatched junction nucleotides: 7.

The genes are TRBV27 and TRBJ2-7; 7 bases agree with TRBD1. Germline CDR1 and CDR2: MNHEY and SMNVEV (reference sequence). The CDR3 extends over 15 amino acids. The trim removed 4 bases at V and 4 bases at J, leaving 10 bases unmatched. CDR3 coding DNA: TGTGCCAGCAGTTCCTCGGGACAGTCAGATTACGAGCAGTACTTC. Its translation: CASSSSGQSDYEQYF.

This clone came up a few times. The chain links TRBV13 to TRBJ2-7; a possible D gene is TRBD2 (6 bases). This CDR3 region has 14 residues. Germline V gene lookup returns CDR1 PRHDT and CDR2 FYEKMQ (reference sequence). The V end was cut by 5 bases, the J end by 2 bases, with 13 bases between. The DNA of the CDR3 is TGTGCCAGCAGCATACCGGGACTGACCTACGAGCAGTACTTC. It codes for CASSIPGLTYEQYF.

The genes are TRBV2 and TRBJ2-3, with D hard to call. In germline, CDR1 is SNHLY, CDR2 FYNNEI. V lost 8 bases and J 2 bases, leaving 14 bases between the germline ends. The CDR3 is 14 amino acids. The CDR3 sequence: CASEPITFTDTQYF. CDR3 nucleotide sequence: TGTGCCAGCGAGCCAATAACCTTCACAGATACGCAGTATTTT. Complete variable domain (other parts from reference TRBV2 and TRBJ2-3): EPEVTQTPSHQVTQMGQEVILRCVPISNHLYFYWYRQILGQKVEFLVSFYNNEISEKSEIFDDQFSVERPDGSNFTLKIRSTKLEDSAMYFCASEPITFTDTQYFGPGTRLTVL.

The J gene is TRBJ2-7, the V gene TRBV7-8; 7 bases are shared with TRBD2. The CDR3 runs 14 residues. Germline values: CDR1 SGHVS, CDR2 FQNEAQ. Germline trimming cut 9 bases from V and 0 bases from J; bases unmatched to any gene: 8. The CDR3 sequence is CASTSGIRSYEQYF. The CDR3 DNA reads TGTGCCAGTACGAGCGGGATTCGCTCCTACGAGCAGTACTTC.

This clone is a singleton in its sample. The J gene is TRBJ1-1, the V gene TRBV9, with TRBD1 matching 10 bases. The germline V gene has CDR1 SGDLS and CDR2 YYNGEE. This CDR3 region has 16 residues. The ends lost 0 bases at V and 4 bases at J; junction bases unmatched: 6. The CDR3 loop reads CASSVAADRGPTEAFF. The CDR3 coding sequence is TGTGCCAGCAGCGTAGCGGCAGACAGGGGGCCCACTGAAGCTTTCTTT.

V usage is TRBV5-4 and J usage is TRBJ2-2; maybe TRBD1 (6 bases). CDR3 length: 16 residues. Germline CDR1 SGHNT, CDR2 YYREEE (reference sequence). The V end was cut by 0 bases, the J end by 5 bases, with 14 bases between. CDR3 region: CASSLVSYQGTGELFF. CDR3 coding DNA: TGTGCCAGCAGCTTGGTTTCCTACCAGGGGACCGGGGAGCTGTTTTTT.

The chain joins TRBV13 to TRBJ2-7, with D possibly TRBD2 on 6 matching bases. V was pared by 0 bases and J by 6 bases, with 12 bases between. The CDR3 runs 14 residues. The germline gives CDR1 PRHDT, CDR2 FYEKMQ (reference sequence). CDR3 amino acids: CASSLGAGPPEQYF. In DNA form, the CDR3 reads TGTGCCAGCAGCTTAGGCGCGGGGCCTCCCGAGCAGTACTTC.

V and J are TRBV27 and TRBJ2-3; TRBD2 might be the D (6 bases). Germline V CDR1 and CDR2: MNHEY, SMNVEV (reference sequence). Between the trimmed V and J ends, which lost 7 bases and 2 bases, there was a span of 13 bases. The CDR3 runs 14 residues. The CDR3 sequence is CASMDYRTTDTQYF. The CDR3 region has the DNA TGTGCCAGCATGGACTACCGCACCACAGATACGCAGTATTTT.

This rearrangement joins TRBV5-1 to TRBJ2-1; 10 bases agree with TRBD1. CDR1 is SGHRS and CDR2 is YFSETQ in the germline V gene. The CDR3 length is 15 residues. With 4 bases clipped from V and 2 bases from J, the junction kept 3 bases outside the gene matches. This CDR3 is CASSRDRGPYNEQFF. Here the CDR3 DNA reads TGCGCCAGCAGCCGTGACAGGGGGCCCTACAATGAGCAGTTCTTC. The variable domain in full, completed from reference TRBV5-1 and TRBJ2-1, reads KAGVTQTPRYLIKTRGQQVTLSCSPISGHRSVSWYQQTPGQGLQFLFEYFSETQRNKGNFPGRFSGRQFSNSRSEMNVSTLELGDSALYLCASSRDRGPYNEQFFGPGTRLTVL.

The chain combines TRBV6-5 with TRBJ2-7, with D possibly matching TRBD1 (5 bases). Trimming pared 2 bases from V and 2 bases from J, leaving 10 bases between. This CDR3 comprises 14 residues. Germline V gene data show CDR1 as MNHEY and CDR2 as SVGAGI. CDR3 sequence reads: CASSYVKGPYEQYF. CDR3 sequence (DNA): TGTGCCAGCAGTTACGTAAAGGGGCCCTACGAGCAGTACTTC.

CDR3 DNA: TGTGCCAGCAGCTGGGAGGGGAATCAGCCCCAGCATTTT. It translates to CASSWEGNQPQHF. The chain employs TRBV7-9 and TRBJ1-5, with TRBD1 as a possible D gene (5 bases). Germline values: CDR1 SEHNR, CDR2 FQNEAQ (reference sequence). Trimming took off 4 bases at V and 4 bases at J, with 8 bases between the two ends. The CDR3 totals 13 residues.

The genes are TRBV5-4 and TRBJ2-7, with no clear D. V gave up 0 bases and J gave up 3 bases, with 7 bases separating them. The CDR3 contains 13 residues. CDR1 SGHNT and CDR2 YYREEE come from the germline V gene (reference sequence). CDR3 sequence reads: CASSLGGFYEQYF. The CDR3 DNA reads TGTGCCAGCAGCTTGGGCGGCTTCTACGAGCAGTACTTC.

V usage is TRBV19 and J usage is TRBJ2-5; 10 nucleotides align to TRBD2. V dropped 8 bases and J dropped 5; count of bases not matched to a gene: 17. From germline, CDR1 is LNHDA and CDR2 SQIVND (reference sequence). The CDR3 extends over 17 amino acids. Here the CDR3 reads CASPLGLAGEVGETQYF. In nucleotides, the CDR3 is TGTGCCAGTCCCCTTGGGCTAGCGGGAGAAGTCGGGGAGACCCAGTACTTC.

The chain uses TRBV4-3 and TRBJ2-1, with D possibly being TRBD1 (5 bases). This CDR3 comprises 14 residues. V lost 1 base, J lost 9 bases, and 13 bases lay in between. Per the germline V gene, CDR1 is LGHNA and CDR2 is YSLEER. The CDR3 spells CASSQGLGQVEQFF. The CDR3 DNA reads as TGCGCCAGCAGCCAAGGACTGGGGCAGGTTGAGCAGTTCTTC.

The genes are TRBV9 and TRBJ1-4; D perhaps matches TRBD1 (6 bases). Per the germline V gene, CDR1 is SGDLS and CDR2 is YYNGEE. This CDR3 comprises 14 residues. The V end was cut by 0 bases, the J end by 4 bases, with 7 bases between. The CDR3 region is CASSVDRDNEKLFF. The CDR3 coding sequence is TGTGCCAGCAGCGTAGACAGGGATAATGAAAAACTGTTTTTT.

V and J are TRBV5-6 and TRBJ2-3; TRBD1 matches 7 bases. Germline CDR1 is SGHDT and CDR2 is YYEEEE. V gave up 0 bases and J gave up 0 bases; unmatched junction bases: 10. CDR3 length: 18 residues. The CDR3 nucleotides are TGTGCCAGCAGCTTGGCCTTCATGGCACAGGGGAGCACAGATACGCAGTATTTT. It yields the protein CASSLAFMAQGSTDTQYF.

This clone was counted once. The chain recombines TRBV7-8 with TRBJ1-4; D might be TRBD1 (5 bases). CDR1 and CDR2 from the germline V gene are SGHVS and FQNEAQ. This CDR3 spans 16 amino acids. Deletions cut 3 bases from V and 8 bases from J, with 19 bases between. The CDR3 DNA follows: TGTGCCAGCAGCTTTACGCCCCGGGGGGTTCGAGAAAAACTGTTTTTT. It codes for CASSFTPRGVREKLFF.

The chain joins TRBV7-2 to TRBJ2-4, with D unresolved. The CDR3 is 15 amino acids. CDR1 is SGHTA and CDR2 is FQGNSA in the germline V gene. Trimming removed 1 base at V and 8 bases at J, with 15 bases between. The CDR3 DNA follows: TGTGCCAGCAGCTTAGTAAGCCGACATTCGGACATTCAGTACTTC. Residues: CASSLVSRHSDIQYF.

The chain joins TRBV7-8 to TRBJ1-2; D is unclear. Germline loops: CDR1 SGHVS, CDR2 FQNEAQ. V was pared by 4 bases and J by 1 base, with 10 bases between. The CDR3 has 14 amino acids. CDR3 residues: CASSSVLYNYGYTF. CDR3 nucleotides: TGTGCCAGCAGCTCTGTCCTTTATAACTATGGCTACACCTTC.

The V call is TRBV18, the J call TRBJ1-1; D is perhaps TRBD1 (6 bases). In germline, CDR1 is KGHSH, CDR2 LQKENI. Trimming removed 0 bases from V and 1 base from J, with 9 bases in between. The CDR3 length is 15 residues. In DNA, the CDR3 is TGTGCCAGCTCACCACCCACAGGGCAGAACACTGAAGCTTTCTTT. Encoded protein: CASSPPTGQNTEAFF.